The entry below describes one T cell receptor (beta chain). What it binds is not known. This entry is derived from a study of early stage breast cancer tumors. V gave up 5 bases and J gave up 1 base, with 11 bases separating them. In germline, CDR1 is SGHAT, CDR2 FQNNGV. The CDR3 is 14 amino acids. Assay: immunoSEQ multiplex PCR; the TCRdb copy retains only in-frame clones and omits some. The sample includes around 60,000 clones, 60% to 85% of them seen just once. General study findings and limits: Chain pairing and CD4, CD8 or FOXP3 expression were not captured.

The origin of this receptor is a person aged 25 to 40 with breast cancer. The chain links TRBV11-2 to TRBJ1-1; D may be TRBD1 (5 bases). Sequenced: blood. This CDR3 is CASSLQRGNTEAFF. The CDR3 bases are TGTGCCAGCAGCCTACAGAGGGGGAACACTGAAGCTTTCTTT.